A selection of T cell receptor beta chains follows, all from one sample in a study of regulatory T cells in long-lasting Graves disease. TCRdb recomputed calls from the multiplex PCR reads with MiXCR, one row per CDR3 protein. Of about 340,000 distinct CDR3 sequences listed, about 20% were seen once; the top ten hold 29%. The sample here was peripheral blood mononuclear cells (PBMCs), taken when the disease was refractory, from a patient treated with antithyroid drugs. The origin of the receptors is a female donor with Graves disease. The conserved cysteine and the conserved F or W are not part of the CDR3 here. The D gene is left open where the match is weak. Not every row has a clone size; where given, it reads once, few, many or a size class.

D gene	V gene	J gene	clone size	CDR3 protein
NA	TRBV11-3	TRBJ1-6	NA	ASSLEDSYNSPLH
NA	TRBV5-6	TRBJ1-1	few	ASSLPLVGYTEAF
NA	TRBV19	TRBJ1-4	NA	ASSTQGVNEKLF
NA	TRBV20-1	TRBJ2-5	few	RARELSQETQY
TRBD1	TRBV27	TRBJ2-2	once	ASRGQGYTGELF
NA	TRBV7-2	TRBJ2-5	many	ASSRTYQETQY
NA	TRBV6-5	TRBJ2-3	NA	ASSYTGLGGDTQY
TRBD1	TRBV10-2	TRBJ2-7	few	ASSIGKGQATYEQY
NA	TRBV7-9	TRBJ1-1	NA	ASEENTEAF
TRBD1	TRBV6-1	TRBJ1-3	many	ASSGTASGNTIY
NA	TRBV7-2	TRBJ1-2	many	ASSLALYGRDLRGYT
NA	TRBV7-9	TRBJ2-7	NA	AVRLGSSYEQY
NA	TRBV28	TRBJ1-2	many	ASGPVVYGYT
TRBD2	TRBV10-2	TRBJ2-7	NA	ASRDLLAGGHYEQY
NA	TRBV3-1	TRBJ1-1	NA	ASSSLGGTLTGNTEAF
TRBD1	TRBV19	TRBJ1-4	many	ASSFDRGTEKLF
TRBD1	TRBV5-1	TRBJ2-7	NA	ASRLTGGYEQY
NA	TRBV5-1	TRBJ2-2	few	ASSPAGTGELF
TRBD1	TRBV4-1	TRBJ2-5	NA	ASSQPRDRQETQY
NA	TRBV5-1	TRBJ1-4	few	ASSRTSEEKLF
NA	TRBV12-3/TRBV12-4	TRBJ1-5	many	ASSFRGDSNQPQH
NA	TRBV4-1	TRBJ1-1	NA	ASSLSRQGTTEAF
NA	TRBV14	TRBJ1-2	NA	ASSLLPSGGYT
NA	TRBV15	TRBJ2-5	many	ATSSSNAPETQY
TRBD1	TRBV7-8	TRBJ2-7	once	ASSLYFPGTGPYEQY
TRBD1	TRBV6-1	TRBJ1-2	few	ASRPISGDAGGDRVRGDGYT
NA	TRBV18	TRBJ2-1	NA	ASSLQVSSYNEQF
TRBD2	TRBV5-1	TRBJ2-7	NA	ASRRTGARLAGVGEQY
NA	TRBV12-3/TRBV12-4	TRBJ2-5	many	ASSLGPTGWETQY
NA	TRBV29-1	TRBJ1-3	few	SVTRVPGNTIY
NA	TRBV20-1	TRBJ2-5	NA	SAKGLDRNQETQY
NA	TRBV12-3/TRBV12-4	TRBJ1-1	NA	ASMFDKWEGPTEAF
NA	TRBV7-9	TRBJ1-5	NA	ASSAQGQPQH
NA	TRBV12-3/TRBV12-4	TRBJ1-2	NA	ASSHGQRGPAYGYT
TRBD1	TRBV7-9	TRBJ1-2	NA	ASSSTGQQIYGYT
TRBD1	TRBV2	TRBJ1-5	many	ASSDPPTGAHQPQH
NA	TRBV2	TRBJ2-5	many	ASSEVGAGQETQY
NA	TRBV6-1	TRBJ1-5	many	ASSELEQPQH
NA	TRBV2	TRBJ1-2	many	ASSELRGADGYT
TRBD2	TRBV25-1	TRBJ2-3	NA	AIRDYNTDAQY
NA	TRBV7-8	TRBJ1-2	many	ASSRNRVSGYT
TRBD1	TRBV18	TRBJ1-1	NA	ASSPPGTGYTGRAF